This T cell receptor (beta chain) derives from a study of T cells after yellow fever vaccination. About the study: Fractions of limited cellularity were prepared by means of SMART-Seq v4 Ultra Low Input. Study-level points and caveats: A large majority of primary-vaccination clones showed up again after the booster (roughly 96% CD4, about 90% CD8). Abundant contaminating clonotypes from the bulk population could appear in FACS-sorted repertoires.

There are 15 residues in the CDR3. The junction had 9 bases not matched to a gene; V was cut back by 9 bases and J by 2 bases. CDR1 and CDR2 from the germline V gene are KGHDR and SFDVKD. Only a few counts were recorded for this clonotype. What it binds is not known. UMIs and a universal primer site were added when TCR cDNA was made by 5'RACE template switching. TCRdb redid the calling of the 5' RACE reads with MiXCR, one entry per CDR3 protein. Of about 580,000 distinct CDR3 sequences in the sample, about a sixth were seen once. The sample consisted of PBMCs, taken about 5 days after the first yellow fever vaccination. The TCR originated in a man aged 18-30 years who received the YFV17D yellow fever vaccine. The chain joins TRBV24-1 to TRBJ2-3, with 8 bases that match TRBD2. This CDR3 is CATCGGPDSTDTQYF. The CDR3 nucleotides read TGTGCCACCTGCGGGGGGCCGGATTCCACAGATACGCAGTATTTT.